The rows below give T cell receptor beta chains drawn from one sample of a study of blood T cell repertoires in COVID-19. TCRdb's table, derived via immunoSEQ multiplex PCR, lists solely in-frame clones and lacks some. The table lists about 330,000 clones, approximately 86% of them singletons. Sequenced input: peripheral blood. All receptors come from a man aged 25-40 years with COVID-19, enrolled during active disease. CDR3s include the opening cysteine and the closing phenylalanine or tryptophan. D genes are given only for firm matches. Rows may omit the clone size; those that give it use once, few, many or a size class.

CAWKTGIFAFF	TGTGCCTGGAAAACCGGGATCTTTGCTTTCTTT	NA	TRBV30	NA	TRBJ1-1
CASMRRGPANYGYTF	TGTGCCAGCATGAGGCGGGGTCCGGCTAACTATGGCTACACCTTC	NA	TRBV6-5	NA	TRBJ1-2
CASNPTGSNTEAFF	TGTGCCAGCAATCCGACAGGGTCGAACACTGAAGCTTTCTTT	TRBD1	TRBV6-5	NA	TRBJ1-1
CASSLGATSGGIDTQYF	TGTGCCAGCAGCTTAGGTGCTACTAGCGGGGGGATAGATACGCAGTATTTT	TRBD2	TRBV7-8	NA	TRBJ2-3
CSASALIDYYNEQFF	TGCAGTGCTAGTGCCCTAATCGACTATTACAATGAGCAGTTCTTC	NA	TRBV20-1	NA	TRBJ2-1
CASSSTGGNSGNTIYF	TGTGCCAGCAGCTCAACAGGGGGCAACTCTGGAAACACCATATATTTT	TRBD1	TRBV7-2	NA	TRBJ1-3
CSASKGQGALDEQYF	TGCAGTGCTAGTAAGGGACAGGGGGCGCTAGACGAGCAGTACTTC	TRBD1	TRBV20-1	many	TRBJ2-7
CASSPNGQTVYGYTF	TGTGCCAGCTCACCGAACGGACAGACAGTCTATGGCTACACCTTC	NA	TRBV18	NA	TRBJ1-2
CASGLGTGGRNTEAFF	TGTGCTAGTGGTTTGGGGACAGGGGGCAGGAACACTGAAGCTTTCTTT	TRBD1	TRBV12-5	NA	TRBJ1-1
CASSPWDRENTGELFF	TGTGCCAGCTCACCCTGGGACAGAGAGAACACCGGGGAGCTGTTTTTT	TRBD1	TRBV18	NA	TRBJ2-2
CASSLRLAPALSYEQYF	TGTGCCAGCAGCTTACGACTAGCGCCTGCCCTCTCCTACGAGCAGTACTTC	TRBD2	TRBV7-8	few	TRBJ2-7
CASRSPSGLSGETQYF	TGTGCCAGCAGGTCGCCTAGCGGGTTGTCGGGCGAGACCCAGTACTTC	TRBD2	TRBV7-2	NA	TRBJ2-5
CASSPVVGAGNYGYTF	TGTGCCAGCAGCCCTGTAGTTGGAGCGGGGAACTATGGCTACACCTTC	NA	TRBV7-2	few	TRBJ1-2
CASSYSFDTAQYF	TGTGCCAGCAGTTACTCTTTCGACACCGCACAGTACTTC	NA	TRBV6-2/TRBV6-3	NA	TRBJ2-7
CASSTSGGDEQYF	TGTGCCAGCAGCACTAGCGGGGGAGACGAGCAGTACTTC	TRBD2	TRBV3-1/TRBV3-2	once	TRBJ2-7
CASSLGLANNEQFF	TGTGCCAGCAGCCTGGGACTAGCAAACAATGAGCAGTTCTTC	TRBD2	TRBV7-3	NA	TRBJ2-1
CASSAVAGASGNEQFF	TGTGCCAGCAGTGCCGTAGCGGGAGCTAGTGGCAATGAGCAGTTCTTC	TRBD2	TRBV6-1	NA	TRBJ2-1
CASSFGTETYEQYF	TGTGCCAGCAGCTTCGGGACAGAAACCTACGAGCAGTACTTC	TRBD1	TRBV7-2	NA	TRBJ2-7
CASSLTAHYGYTF	TGTGCCAGCAGCTTGACTGCTCACTATGGCTACACCTTC	NA	TRBV5-5	NA	TRBJ1-2
CASSPGAPGDTEAFF	TGTGCCAGCAGCCCTGGGGCTCCGGGGGACACTGAAGCTTTCTTT	NA	TRBV7-4	NA	TRBJ1-1
CASSSPLGQGKETQYF	TGTGCCAGCAGTTCTCCTCTCGGACAGGGGAAGGAGACCCAGTACTTC	TRBD1	TRBV28	NA	TRBJ2-5
CASSLAGSSYEQYF	TGTGCCAGCAGTCTAGCGGGGAGCTCCTACGAGCAGTACTTC	TRBD2	TRBV3-1/TRBV3-2	NA	TRBJ2-7
CASSLVGGVGFGPQPQHF	TGTGCCAGCAGCTTAGTAGGCGGGGTCGGGTTCGGTCCACAGCCCCAGCATTTT	NA	TRBV7-6	NA	TRBJ1-5
CASSLTSGGQAGELFF	TGTGCCAGCAGCCTCACTAGCGGGGGGCAGGCCGGGGAGCTGTTTTTT	TRBD2	TRBV7-2	NA	TRBJ2-2
CASIGGSGVDSEQYF	TGTGCCAGCATAGGAGGGTCCGGGGTTGATTCCGAGCAGTACTTC	NA	TRBV2	NA	TRBJ2-7
CASSFMGSRGQYF	TGTGCCAGCAGTTTCATGGGGAGCAGGGGCCAGTACTTC	NA	TRBV28	NA	TRBJ2-7
CASSLAGAFNTQYF	TGTGCCAGCAGCTTAGCGGGGGCCTTCAATACGCAGTATTTT	NA	TRBV7-8	NA	TRBJ2-3
CNYPGLGETQYF	TGCAACTATCCGGGGTTAGGGGAGACCCAGTACTTC	NA	TRBV29-1	NA	TRBJ2-5
CASSLGNGEKLFF	TGTGCCAGCAGCTTGGGCAATGGGGAAAAACTGTTTTTT	NA	TRBV11-2	NA	TRBJ1-4